This TCR beta chain was documented in a study of T cell responses to AZD1222 COVID-19 vaccine. In germline, CDR1 is SGHDN, CDR2 FVKESK. This CDR3 spans 13 amino acids. V shed 2 bases and J shed 1 base, with 5 bases lying between them. This table comes from immunoSEQ multiplex PCR, and its TCRdb copy is limited to in-frame clones, with some not included. The sample gives about 170,000 clones, 85% to 90% of which show up once; 1.6% is in the top ten. This chain joins TRBV14 and TRBJ1-1; no firm D call. This TCR derives from an adult in good health. Sequencing used peripheral blood, obtained on day 0 of AZD1222 vaccination. CDR3 residues: CASSQSQNTEAFF. The CDR3, as DNA: TGTGCCAGCAGCCAAAGCCAGAACACTGAAGCTTTCTTT.